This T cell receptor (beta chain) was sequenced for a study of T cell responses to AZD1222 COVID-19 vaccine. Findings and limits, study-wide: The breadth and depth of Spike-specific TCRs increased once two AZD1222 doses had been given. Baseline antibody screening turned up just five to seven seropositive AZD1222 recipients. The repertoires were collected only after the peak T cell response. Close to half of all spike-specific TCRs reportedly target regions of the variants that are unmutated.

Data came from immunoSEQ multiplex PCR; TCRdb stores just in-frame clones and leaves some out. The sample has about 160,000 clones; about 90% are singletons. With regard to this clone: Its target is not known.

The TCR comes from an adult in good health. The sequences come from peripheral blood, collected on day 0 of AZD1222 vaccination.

This chain's CDR3 is CASSDRGLAYEQYF. The CDR3 DNA reads as TGTGCCAGCAGTGACCGAGGACTAGCCTACGAGCAGTACTTC. V usage is TRBV6-1 and J usage is TRBJ2-7; 7 nucleotides line up with TRBD2. Looked up from germline, CDR1 is MNHNS and CDR2 is SASEGT. The CDR3 extends over 14 amino acids. The J segment lost 2 bases and the V segment lost 3 bases, leaving 4 bases of the junction unmatched.